This paragraph reports one T cell receptor beta chain. These data are taken from a study of control samples from healthy donors and cancer patients. Sequencing used immunoSEQ multiplex PCR; TCRdb keeps in-frame clones, though not all of them. The table includes some 140,000 clones, approximately 86% detected once. The receptor's source is a woman aged 25 to 39 in good health. The sequenced sample consisted of blood.

DNA for the CDR3: TGTGCCAGTAGACTTGTGGGCAATCAGCCCCAGCATTTT. Its protein product is CASRLVGNQPQHF. The genes are TRBV19 and TRBJ1-5, with D uncertain. The CDR3 length is 13 residues. Germline V gene lookup returns CDR1 LNHDA and CDR2 SQIVND (reference sequence). Trimming stripped 6 bases from V and 2 bases from J, with 8 bases between. Full variable domain (remainder filled in from reference TRBV19 and TRBJ1-5): DGGITQSPKYLFRKEGQNVTLSCEQNLNHDAMYWYRQDPGQGLRLIYYSQIVNDFQKGDIAEGYSVSREKKESFPLTVTSAQKNPTAFYLCASRLVGNQPQHFGDGTRLSIL.